This is a list of T cell receptor beta chains from one sample in a study of vaccination and CD4 T cells after COVID-19. TCRdb itself ran the PCR reads through MiXCR, one entry per CDR3 protein. The data contain roughly 15,000 distinct CDR3 sequences, roughly 28% of them seen just once; the ten biggest clones take up approximately 23%. No antigen has been identified for these receptors. Sequenced sample: cultured CD4+ T cells from blood. The origin of the receptors is a human donor with COVID-19. The CDR3 runs from the conserved cysteine through the conserved F or W. The D gene is left open where the match is weak. Clone size is stated in some rows and not others, as once, few, many or a class when expanded.

V	D	J	size	DNA	CDR3
TRBV7-6	-	TRBJ2-5	-	TGTGCCAGCAGCCACGGAGCAGCGCCAGAGACCCAGTACTTC	CASSHGAAPETQYF
TRBV12-3/TRBV12-4	TRBD2	TRBJ2-7	-	TGTGCCAGCAGTTTATGGGGGGGGTCCTACGAGCAGTACTTC	CASSLWGGSYEQYF
TRBV11-2	TRBD1	TRBJ2-7	-	TGTGCCAGCAGCTTAGGAGGGGGCTTCTTATACGAGCAGTACTTC	CASSLGGGFLYEQYF
TRBV4-2	-	TRBJ2-7	-	TGTGCCAGCAGCCAAGAAGCAGGGAAAATTTACGAGCAGTACTTC	CASSQEAGKIYEQYF
TRBV20-1	-	TRBJ2-4	-	TGCAGTGCCGATGAACTAGCGAGGGGGACCAAATACATTCAGTACTTC	CSADELARGTKYIQYF
TRBV10-2	TRBD1	TRBJ2-3	few	TGCGCCAGCAGTGAAAGGGACAGGGGGTTTGCAGATACGCAGTATTTT	CASSERDRGFADTQYF
TRBV24-1	-	TRBJ2-3	-	TGTGCCACCAGTGATGCTCGCGGGTTGGATACGCAGTATTTT	CATSDARGLDTQYF
TRBV7-3	TRBD2	TRBJ2-3	-	TGTGCCAGCAGCCCCCTTCCGAGCGGGGGCACAGATACGCAGTATTTT	CASSPLPSGGTDTQYF
TRBV6-1	-	TRBJ2-2	-	TGTGCCAGCAGGGACAGACCTGAAACCGGGGAGCTGTTTTTT	CASRDRPETGELFF
TRBV9	-	TRBJ2-5	-	TGTGCCAGCAGCGTAGTTGGGACACAACAAGAGACCCAGTACTTC	CASSVVGTQQETQYF
TRBV27	-	TRBJ1-5	medium-sized	TGTGCCAGCAGTTTACTGGGTCAGCCCCAGCATTTT	CASSLLGQPQHF
TRBV2	-	TRBJ2-7	-	TGTGCCAGCAGTGATTGGCATTACGAGCAGTACTTC	CASSDWHYEQYF
TRBV11-2	-	TRBJ1-3	few	TGTGCCAGCAGCGGGGCCCGCTCTGGAAACACCATATATTTT	CASSGARSGNTIYF
TRBV18	-	TRBJ1-2	-	TGTGCCAGCTCACCACTTCGCTCGGAGGGGGGCTACACCTTC	CASSPLRSEGGYTF
TRBV6-1	-	TRBJ2-3	-	TGTGCCAGCAACCTCAGGAAGTCGGTGCCGGATACGCAGTATTTT	CASNLRKSVPDTQYF
TRBV19	-	TRBJ1-1	few	TGTGCCACAAAGAACAGGGTCAACACTGAAGCTTTCTTT	CATKNRVNTEAFF
TRBV29-1	-	TRBJ1-2	-	TGCAGCGTTGAATCCGGGGTTCAAAACTATGGCTACACCTTC	CSVESGVQNYGYTF
TRBV10-3	TRBD1	TRBJ1-1	-	TGTGCCATCAGCCCGGGACAGGGGTCTGAAGCTTTCTTT	CAISPGQGSEAFF
TRBV6-4	TRBD2	TRBJ2-7	-	TGTGCCAGCAGTGACCTAGCGGGTTCGGGCGAGCAGTACTTC	CASSDLAGSGEQYF
TRBV7-3	-	TRBJ2-1	-	TGTGCCAGCAGCTTAGGGGTTGAGAGGGGGGAGCAGTTCTTC	CASSLGVERGEQFF
TRBV19	TRBD1	TRBJ1-5	-	TGTGCCAGTAGGACGGGGACAGGGAATCAGCCCCAGCATTTT	CASRTGTGNQPQHF
TRBV20-1	-	TRBJ2-4	-	TGCAGTGCTTCTACACAGGTGGCCCTAGCCAAAAACATTCGGTACTTC	CSASTQVALAKNIRYF
TRBV20-1	-	TRBJ2-5	-	TGCAGTGCTAGAGTGGAAGAGACCCAGTACTTC	CSARVEETQYF
TRBV18	TRBD1	TRBJ2-7	-	TGTGCCAGCTCACCTACCCGGGACAGGAGGACCTACGAGCAGTACTTC	CASSPTRDRRTYEQYF
TRBV10-3	-	TRBJ2-1	-	TGTGCGTCTAGGGTGGGGGGGCCAAATGAGCAGTTCTTC	CASRVGGPNEQFF
TRBV2	-	TRBJ1-3	medium-sized	TGTGCCAGCAGGTCCGAATCTGGAAACACCATATATTTT	CASRSESGNTIYF
TRBV5-1	TRBD1	TRBJ2-3	few	TGCGCCAGCAGCATAGGACAGGGAAGTACAGATACGCAGTATTTT	CASSIGQGSTDTQYF
TRBV5-4	TRBD2	TRBJ2-5	-	TGTGCCAGCAGCCAGGTAGCGGGTGAGACCCAGTACTTC	CASSQVAGETQYF
TRBV7-8	-	TRBJ1-2	-	TGTGCCAGCAGCTCACTGAAAGTCTATGGCTACACCTTC	CASSSLKVYGYTF
TRBV2	-	TRBJ1-2	few	TGTGCCAGCAGTGGGACACCGCCGGGAAACTATGGCTACACCTTC	CASSGTPPGNYGYTF
TRBV12-3/TRBV12-4	TRBD2	TRBJ2-3	-	TGTGCCAGCAGTTTGGGAGCGGGGGGGAGCACAGATACGCAGTATTTT	CASSLGAGGSTDTQYF